This TCR beta chain came from a study of T cells and Merkel cell carcinoma outcomes (dated by TCRdb to the early 2020s). About the investigation overall: The study examined the tumor T-cell repertoire together with T-cell density as predictors of clinical outcome in patients with Merkel cell carcinoma. The paper's findings and limits, for the study overall: Clinical outcomes in Merkel cell carcinoma patients were reported to be predicted by T-cell repertoire features combined with T-cell density.

Receptor libraries were prepared by the immunoSEQ multiplex PCR assay. In TCRdb, the immuneACCESS table is reduced to in-frame sequences with V and J assigned. These tables do not hold every clone; where another copy was compared, an unresolved V gene accounts for under half, and the others remain unexplained. In this sample the table shows a few hundred clones, under 95% of which occur a single time. The leading ten clones occupy about 4% of the sample. About this clone itself: No antigen is known for it. No qualities accompany the bases; no much larger clone lies one base away.

The CDR3, cysteine through phenylalanine, is 12 amino acids long. CDR3 DNA only is kept here, 36 bases in frame from base 1. Via the germline V gene, CDR1 is SNHLY and CDR2 FYNNEI. V lost 7 bases and J lost 5 bases; the stretch between them is 11 bases long. Samples came from patients with Merkel cell carcinoma. Recombination connected TRBV2 to TRBJ1-1, and the D gene may be TRBD1, 5 bases matching. The sequencing input was tumor tissue from Merkel cell carcinoma. The TCR was taken from a human donor with Merkel cell carcinoma. The nucleotide sequence is TGTGCCAGCACTAGGGGAGAAACTGAAGCTTTCTTT. Translation gives CASTRGETEAFF.